Listed below are T cell receptor beta chains from one sample, sequenced in a study of cytomegalovirus exposure and HLA in healthy donors. Here immunoSEQ multiplex PCR was the method, and the copy in TCRdb shows in-frame clones only, minus some. This sample has about 240,000 clones; approximately 86% occur once, and the top ten carry roughly 1.2%. The specimen was PBMCs. Every receptor here comes from a young woman in good health and CMV-seropositive. Each CDR3 is given with its conserved first and last residue. A D gene is named only where the DNA matches it firmly. Clone size is not always given. Where it is, it says once, few, many or a class for expanded clones.

clone_size: .
v_call: TRBV6-1
d_call: TRBD2
j_call: TRBJ2-5
cdr3_nt: TGTGCCAGCAGTAATCTAGCGGGAGGAGGAGAGACCCAGTACTTC
cdr3_aa: CASSNLAGGGETQYF

clone_size: .
v_call: TRBV5-1
d_call: TRBD1
j_call: TRBJ1-4
cdr3_nt: TGCGCCAGCAGCCCCGGACAGGGGTGGGAAAAACTGTTTTTT
cdr3_aa: CASSPGQGWEKLFF

clone_size: .
v_call: TRBV5-1
d_call: TRBD2
j_call: TRBJ2-2
cdr3_nt: TGCGCCAGCAGCGGAGCGGGACTTAGGACCGGGGAGCTGTTTTTT
cdr3_aa: CASSGAGLRTGELFF

clone_size: .
v_call: TRBV5-1
d_call: .
j_call: TRBJ1-4
cdr3_nt: TGCGCCAGCAGCTTGGTAGGGGCCGATAATGAAAAACTGTTTTTT
cdr3_aa: CASSLVGADNEKLFF

clone_size: .
v_call: TRBV29-1
d_call: .
j_call: TRBJ2-3
cdr3_nt: TGCAGCGTTGTGGGGGGGCGAACAGATACGCAGTATTTT
cdr3_aa: CSVVGGRTDTQYF

clone_size: .
v_call: TRBV7-6
d_call: TRBD1
j_call: TRBJ1-2
cdr3_nt: TGTGCCAGCAGCGAATCCTACAGGGGTAATCGGCAAGGCTACACCTTC
cdr3_aa: CASSESYRGNRQGYTF

clone_size: once
v_call: TRBV5-8
d_call: .
j_call: TRBJ1-5
cdr3_nt: TGTGCCAGCAGCTTGGGATGGGGCAGGTTGGGCCAGCCCCAGCATTTT
cdr3_aa: CASSLGWGRLGQPQHF

clone_size: .
v_call: TRBV2
d_call: .
j_call: TRBJ1-5
cdr3_nt: TGTGCCAGCAGTTCGACAGGAATATATAGCAATCAGCCCCAGCATTTT
cdr3_aa: CASSSTGIYSNQPQHF

clone_size: .
v_call: TRBV6-1
d_call: TRBD2
j_call: TRBJ2-1
cdr3_nt: TGTGCCAGCAGTGCAAACCGGGACTATGGGGTCTTC
cdr3_aa: CASSANRDYGVF

clone_size: .
v_call: TRBV30
d_call: .
j_call: TRBJ1-5
cdr3_nt: TGTGCCTGGGCCGGGGGGGGTTCTCCTCGCAATCAGCCCCAGCATTTT
cdr3_aa: CAWAGGGSPRNQPQHF

clone_size: .
v_call: TRBV4-1
d_call: .
j_call: TRBJ2-1
cdr3_nt: TGCGCCAGCAGCCAAGGGACAGCCTCCTACAATGAGCAGTTCTTC
cdr3_aa: CASSQGTASYNEQFF

clone_size: once
v_call: TRBV18
d_call: .
j_call: TRBJ2-1
cdr3_nt: TGTGCCAGCTCACCAGAGAGAGATGAGCAGTTCTTC
cdr3_aa: CASSPERDEQFF

clone_size: .
v_call: TRBV30
d_call: .
j_call: TRBJ2-7
cdr3_nt: TGTGCCTGGAGTGTTGTGTCTCCCCCAACGGAGTACTTC
cdr3_aa: CAWSVVSPPTEYF

clone_size: .
v_call: TRBV28
d_call: .
j_call: TRBJ1-1
cdr3_nt: TGTGCCAGCAGCGCTGCGGGAACTGAAGCTTTCTTT
cdr3_aa: CASSAAGTEAFF

clone_size: .
v_call: TRBV11-1
d_call: TRBD2
j_call: TRBJ2-3
cdr3_nt: TGTGCCAGCAGCTCCTGGACTAGCGGACGCACAGATACGCAGTATTTT
cdr3_aa: CASSSWTSGRTDTQYF

clone_size: .
v_call: TRBV14
d_call: TRBD1
j_call: TRBJ2-6
cdr3_nt: TGTGCCAGCAGCCAAGTACGAGGGGGCGCTGGGGCCAACGTCCTGACTTTC
cdr3_aa: CASSQVRGGAGANVLTF

clone_size: .
v_call: TRBV5-4
d_call: TRBD2
j_call: TRBJ2-1
cdr3_nt: TGTGCCAGCAGCTCTAGCGGGAGGGCCCCTTTCAATGAGCAGTTCTTC
cdr3_aa: CASSSSGRAPFNEQFF

clone_size: .
v_call: TRBV10-3
d_call: .
j_call: TRBJ2-7
cdr3_nt: TGTGCCATCAGCAGGGGTTACGAGCAGTACTTC
cdr3_aa: CAISRGYEQYF

clone_size: .
v_call: TRBV5-1
d_call: .
j_call: TRBJ2-1
cdr3_nt: TGCGCCAGCAGCTTAACCGGGACTTACTACAATGAGCAGTTCTTC
cdr3_aa: CASSLTGTYYNEQFF

clone_size: .
v_call: TRBV5-1
d_call: TRBD1
j_call: TRBJ2-1
cdr3_nt: TGCGCCAGCAGCTTGGCAGGACAGGGGTCGAGCTCCTACAATGAGCAGTTCTTC
cdr3_aa: CASSLAGQGSSSYNEQFF

clone_size: .
v_call: TRBV21-1
d_call: .
j_call: TRBJ1-2
cdr3_nt: TGTGCCAGCAGCAAAGGCCGAGATCGGACAACAGGGCTGGATGGACCTATAGCTAACTATGGCTACACCTTC
cdr3_aa: CASSKGRDRTTGLDGPIANYGYTF

clone_size: .
v_call: TRBV10-2
d_call: .
j_call: TRBJ1-1
cdr3_nt: TGCGCCAGCAGTGAAGGACAGCTCACTGAAGCTTTCTTT
cdr3_aa: CASSEGQLTEAFF

clone_size: .
v_call: TRBV4-1
d_call: .
j_call: TRBJ2-5
cdr3_nt: TGCGCCAGCAGCCAAGCGAACGGCAGGCCCCAAGAGACCCAGTACTTC
cdr3_aa: CASSQANGRPQETQYF

clone_size: .
v_call: TRBV5-4
d_call: .
j_call: TRBJ1-1
cdr3_nt: TGTGCCAGCAGCAGGAACCCGCGGGGGAACACTGAAGCTTTCTTT
cdr3_aa: CASSRNPRGNTEAFF

clone_size: .
v_call: TRBV5-1
d_call: TRBD2
j_call: TRBJ2-7
cdr3_nt: TGCGCCAGCAGCTTGTTTTTAGCGGGGGATTACGAGCAGTACTTC
cdr3_aa: CASSLFLAGDYEQYF

clone_size: .
v_call: TRBV5-1
d_call: .
j_call: TRBJ2-3
cdr3_nt: TGCGCCAGCAGCTTGTCAGGGGGGAGTATCACAGATACGCAGTATTTT
cdr3_aa: CASSLSGGSITDTQYF

clone_size: .
v_call: TRBV7-9
d_call: TRBD2
j_call: TRBJ2-7
cdr3_nt: TGTGCCAGCAGGGGACTAGCGGGTCCTCACTACGAGCAGTACTTC
cdr3_aa: CASRGLAGPHYEQYF

clone_size: .
v_call: TRBV7-3
d_call: TRBD1
j_call: TRBJ2-2
cdr3_nt: TGTGCCAGCAGCTTAACCGGGACAGCGAACACCGGGGAGCTGTTTTTT
cdr3_aa: CASSLTGTANTGELFF

clone_size: .
v_call: TRBV4-2
d_call: .
j_call: TRBJ2-7
cdr3_nt: TGTGCCAGCAGCCAAGAAGCAGGCTCCTACGAGCAGTACTTC
cdr3_aa: CASSQEAGSYEQYF

clone_size: .
v_call: TRBV5-4
d_call: TRBD2
j_call: TRBJ2-3
cdr3_nt: TGTGCCACCCTCAGTAAACGGGAGGTTGGCACAGATACGCAGTATTTT
cdr3_aa: CATLSKREVGTDTQYF

clone_size: .
v_call: TRBV6-4
d_call: TRBD1
j_call: TRBJ2-1
cdr3_nt: TGTGCCAGCGGACAGGGGAATGAGCAGTTCTTC
cdr3_aa: CASGQGNEQFF

clone_size: .
v_call: TRBV2
d_call: .
j_call: TRBJ1-5
cdr3_nt: TGTGCCAGCAGTGCGTTACAGAACCAGCCCCAGCATTTT
cdr3_aa: CASSALQNQPQHF

clone_size: .
v_call: TRBV9
d_call: .
j_call: TRBJ2-1
cdr3_nt: TGTGCCAGCAGCGCGATCCTCCGCGATGAGCAGTTCTTC
cdr3_aa: CASSAILRDEQFF

clone_size: .
v_call: TRBV12-5
d_call: TRBD1
j_call: TRBJ1-5
cdr3_nt: TGTGCTAGTGGTTTGGACGGGCTGACCAGGGGGGATAGGCAGCCCCAGCATTTT
cdr3_aa: CASGLDGLTRGDRQPQHF

clone_size: .
v_call: TRBV4-1
d_call: .
j_call: TRBJ1-1
cdr3_nt: TGCGCCAGCAGCCAAGCCAGGGGTGGGGCTGAAGCTTTCTTT
cdr3_aa: CASSQARGGAEAFF